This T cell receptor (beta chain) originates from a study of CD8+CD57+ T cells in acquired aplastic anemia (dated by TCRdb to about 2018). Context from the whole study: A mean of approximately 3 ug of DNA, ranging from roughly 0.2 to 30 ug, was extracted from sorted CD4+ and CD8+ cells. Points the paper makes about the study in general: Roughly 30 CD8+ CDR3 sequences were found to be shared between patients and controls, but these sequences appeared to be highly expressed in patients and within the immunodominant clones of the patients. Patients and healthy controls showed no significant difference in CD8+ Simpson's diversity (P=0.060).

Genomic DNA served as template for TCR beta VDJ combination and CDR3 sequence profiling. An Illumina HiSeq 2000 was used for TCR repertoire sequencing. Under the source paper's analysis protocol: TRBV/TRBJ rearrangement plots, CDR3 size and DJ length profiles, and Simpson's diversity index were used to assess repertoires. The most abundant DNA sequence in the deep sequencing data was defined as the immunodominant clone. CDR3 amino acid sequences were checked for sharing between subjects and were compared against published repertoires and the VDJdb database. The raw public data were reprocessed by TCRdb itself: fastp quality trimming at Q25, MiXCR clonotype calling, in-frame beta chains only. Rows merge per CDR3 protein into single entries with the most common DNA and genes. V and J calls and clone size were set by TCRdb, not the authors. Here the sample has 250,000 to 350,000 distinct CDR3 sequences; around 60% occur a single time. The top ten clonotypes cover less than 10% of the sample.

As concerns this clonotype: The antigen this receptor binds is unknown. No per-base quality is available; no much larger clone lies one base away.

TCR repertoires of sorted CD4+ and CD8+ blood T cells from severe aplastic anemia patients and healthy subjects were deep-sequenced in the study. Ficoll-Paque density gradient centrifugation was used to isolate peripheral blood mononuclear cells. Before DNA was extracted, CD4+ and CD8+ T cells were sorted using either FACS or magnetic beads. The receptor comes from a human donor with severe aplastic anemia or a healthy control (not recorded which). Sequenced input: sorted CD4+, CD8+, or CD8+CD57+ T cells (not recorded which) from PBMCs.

The DNA sequence follows: TGTGCCAGCAGCTTAGACACCGTGGTCACTGAAGCTTTCTTT. This gives the protein CASSLDTVVTEAFF. The chain is made from TRBV9 and TRBJ1-1; the D gene identity is not certain. Trimming removed 4 bases from V and 4 bases from J, leaving 14 bases between the germline ends. Reading the germline V gene gives CDR1 SGDLS and CDR2 YYNGEE. The CDR3 has 14 amino acids, counting the end cysteine and phenylalanine. Only the CDR3 portion is preserved as DNA: 42 bases, with reading frame beginning at the first base.